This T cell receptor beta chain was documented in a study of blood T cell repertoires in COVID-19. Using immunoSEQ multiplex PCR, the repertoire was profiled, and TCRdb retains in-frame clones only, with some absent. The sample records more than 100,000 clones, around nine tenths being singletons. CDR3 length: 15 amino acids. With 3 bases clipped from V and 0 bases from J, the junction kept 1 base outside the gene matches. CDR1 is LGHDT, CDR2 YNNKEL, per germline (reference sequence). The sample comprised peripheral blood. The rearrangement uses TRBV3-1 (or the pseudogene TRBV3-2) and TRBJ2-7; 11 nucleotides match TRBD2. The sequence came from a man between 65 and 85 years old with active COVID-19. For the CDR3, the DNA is TGTGCCAGCAGCCAGGGACTAGCGGACTCCTACGAGCAGTACTTC. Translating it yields CASSQGLADSYEQYF.